The 30 T cell receptor beta chains in this list originate from one sample, sequenced in a study of T cell responses to AZD1222 COVID-19 vaccine. Clones were sequenced by immunoSEQ multiplex PCR, and TCRdb holds only the in-frame ones, with some missing. The table has about 100,000 clones, 70% to 90% seen once; the top ten hold 2.5%. The specimen comprised peripheral blood, sampled 28 days after the second AZD1222 dose. Every receptor here comes from an adult who received the AZD1222 COVID-19 vaccine.

Comments on this clone: The same CDR3 also results from other DNA sequences found in this sample. The gene calls are TRBV27 and TRBJ1-1; the D is unclear. V lost 4 bases to trimming and J lost 5 bases, with 5 bases between them. Germline V gene lookup returns CDR1 MNHEY and CDR2 SMNVEV (reference sequence). The CDR3 length is 11 residues. The CDR3 here is CASSSRTEAFF. DNA for the CDR3: TGTGCCAGCAGTTCTAGGACTGAAGCTTTCTTT.

The chain employs TRBV28 and TRBJ1-5, with D uncertain. V was pared by 6 bases and J by 6 bases, with 12 bases between. Germline-derived CDR1 and CDR2 are MDHEN and SYDVKM. This CDR3 comprises 13 residues. In DNA, the CDR3 is TGTGCCAGCAGCCCTGAGATGGGTCAGCCCCAGCATTTT. Protein sequence: CASSPEMGQPQHF.

The chain employs TRBV4-2 and TRBJ1-4, with 9 bases matching TRBD1. The germline gives CDR1 LGHNA, CDR2 YNFKEQ. V was clipped by 1 base and J by 8 bases; unmatched bases: 11. The CDR3 has 17 residues. The CDR3 region has the DNA TGTGCCAGCAGCCAAGGAGGTCACAGGGGGCTGGGGGAAAAACTGTTTTTT. Translated, it gives CASSQGGHRGLGEKLFF.

V and J are TRBV21-1 and TRBJ2-1; the table's D call of TRBD2 was not tested on the DNA. TRBV21-1 is flagged as a pseudogene. This CDR3 has 16 residues. CDR3 in amino acids: CASSKDPLAGVNEQFF. The CDR3 nucleotides are TGTGCCAGCAGCAAAGATCCGCTAGCGGGAGTCAATGAGCAGTTCTTC.

The chain is built from TRBV30 and TRBJ2-2; D gene ambiguous. V lost 4 bases to trimming and J lost 2 bases, with 8 bases between them. This CDR3 comprises 13 residues. Germline V gives CDR1 GTSNPN, CDR2 SVGIG (reference sequence). CDR3 loop: CAWKVPNTGELFF. CDR3 nucleotides: TGTGCCTGGAAGGTCCCCAACACCGGGGAGCTGTTTTTT.

The chain is built from TRBV3-1 (or the pseudogene TRBV3-2) and TRBJ2-4; D is perhaps TRBD2 (5 bases). CDR1 is LGHDT, CDR2 YNNKEL, per germline (reference sequence). The CDR3 covers 18 residues. Trimming pared 1 base from V and 0 bases from J, leaving 16 bases between. The CDR3 nucleotides read TGTGCCAGCAGCCAAGCGCTTTTAGGGAGCTTAGCCAAAAACATTCAGTACTTC. It translates to CASSQALLGSLAKNIQYF.

This clone was seen once. The chain combines TRBV7-9 with TRBJ1-1; 8 bases agree with TRBD1. Germline CDR1 is SEHNR and CDR2 is FQNEAQ (reference sequence). Trimming took 5 bases from V and 5 from J; bases not matched to a gene: 4. This CDR3 spans 13 amino acids. The CDR3 spells CASSRGQGTEAFF. CDR3 DNA: TGTGCCAGCAGCCGCGGACAGGGAACTGAAGCTTTCTTT.

The chain combines TRBV19 with TRBJ2-7, with 8 positions matching TRBD2. The CDR3 runs to 15 residues. With V trimmed by 1 base and J by 3 bases, 5 bases remained unmatched. The germline V gene encodes CDR1 LNHDA and CDR2 SQIVND (reference sequence). CDR3 bases: TGTGCCAGTAGTATAGCACTAGCGGAGAGCTACGAGCAGTACTTC. This encodes CASSIALAESYEQYF.

This chain connects TRBV15 to TRBJ1-2; 7 bases match TRBD1. With 1 base clipped from V and 6 bases from J, the junction kept 5 bases outside the gene matches. The CDR3 runs to 14 residues. CDR1 and CDR2 from the germline V gene are LNHNV and YYDKDF (reference sequence). As DNA, the CDR3 is TGTGCCACCAGCAGAGGTGCAGGGGGAAATGGCTACACCTTC. This translates into CATSRGAGGNGYTF. The whole variable domain, filled in from reference TRBV15 and TRBJ1-2, reads DAMVIQNPRYQVTQFGKPVTLSCSQTLNHNVMYWYQQKSSQAPKLLFHYYDKDFNNEADTPDNFQSRRPNTSFCFLDIRSPGLGDTAMYLCATSRGAGGNGYTFGSGTRLTVV.

The V call is TRBV7-2, the J call TRBJ2-7; TRBD2 matches 10 bases. Looked up from germline, CDR1 is SGHTA and CDR2 is FQGNSA. The CDR3 extends over 15 amino acids. V was clipped by 5 bases and J by 7 bases; unmatched bases: 11. CDR3 nucleotide sequence: TGTGCCAGCAGCCCTTGGACTAGCGGCCTAGGAGAGCAGTACTTC. Amino acid sequence: CASSPWTSGLGEQYF.

This clone has more than one count but fewer than ten. Other DNA sequences in this specimen translate into the identical CDR3. The J gene is TRBJ2-7, the V gene TRBV18; 8 nucleotides match TRBD1. The CDR3 is 14 residues long. V shed 1 base and J 4 bases; nucleotides not matched to a gene: 3. Germline assignment: CDR1 KGHSH and CDR2 LQKENI. The CDR3: CASSPRRGPYEQYF. CDR3 in DNA: TGTGCCAGCTCACCACGCAGGGGGCCGTACGAGCAGTACTTC. Full variable domain (rest looked up from reference TRBV18 and TRBJ2-7): NAGVMQNPRHLVRRRGQEARLRCSPMKGHSHVYWYRQLPEEGLKFMVYLQKENIIDESGMPKERFSAEFPKEGPSILRIQQVVRGDSAAYFCASSPRRGPYEQYFGPGTRLTVT.

The chain links TRBV27 to TRBJ2-1; D is perhaps TRBD2 (5 bases). The V gene's germline CDR1 is MNHEY and CDR2 SMNVEV (reference sequence). The V gene lost 5 bases and the J gene lost 4 bases, with 15 bases spanning the gap. CDR3 length: 15 residues. CDR3 loop: CASSLQAETYNEQFF. As DNA, the CDR3 is TGTGCCAGCAGTCTCCAAGCGGAGACGTACAATGAGCAGTTCTTC.

In DNA form, the CDR3 reads TGTGCCAGCAGCCCCGACATCCATAGGAATCAGCCCCAGCATTTT. Translation gives CASSPDIHRNQPQHF. This rearrangement joins TRBV7-2 to TRBJ1-5, with no clear D. The CDR3 is 15 amino acids. The germline V gene has CDR1 SGHTA and CDR2 FQGNSA. V was shortened by 5 bases and J by 4 bases, with 15 bases between the two germline ends.

This chain uses TRBV3-1 (or the pseudogene TRBV3-2) with TRBJ2-4; 9 nucleotides line up with TRBD2. CDR3 length: 15 residues. V was pared by 0 bases and J by 10 bases, with 7 bases of the junction left unmatched. Looked up from germline, CDR1 is LGHDT and CDR2 is YNNKEL (reference sequence). The CDR3, as DNA: TGTGCCAGCAGCCAAGATTCTAGCGGGATAGGGATTCAGTACTTC. Translated: CASSQDSSGIGIQYF.

The chain uses TRBV27 and TRBJ2-7; D ambiguous. Germline assignment: CDR1 MNHEY and CDR2 SMNVEV (reference sequence). V was clipped by 5 bases and J by 3 bases, with 5 bases between them. The CDR3 loop spans 11 amino acids. Written as DNA, the CDR3 is TGTGCCAGCAGTGATAACTACGAGCAGTACTTC. This gives the protein CASSDNYEQYF.

The chain uses TRBV5-1 and TRBJ2-1; 9 nucleotides align to TRBD2. The CDR3 is made up of 15 amino acids. Germline CDR1 reads SGHRS; CDR2 reads YFSETQ. J lost 5 bases, V lost 3 bases, and 6 bases had no gene match. The CDR3 is CASSWWREGNNEQFF. CDR3 nucleotide sequence: TGCGCCAGCAGCTGGTGGCGGGAGGGGAACAATGAGCAGTTCTTC. The full variable domain, completed using reference TRBV5-1 and TRBJ2-1, is KAGVTQTPRYLIKTRGQQVTLSCSPISGHRSVSWYQQTPGQGLQFLFEYFSETQRNKGNFPGRFSGRQFSNSRSEMNVSTLELGDSALYLCASSWWREGNNEQFFGPGTRLTVL.

The chain joins TRBV28 to TRBJ2-7, with D possibly TRBD2 on 5 matching bases. CDR1 and CDR2 from the germline V gene are MDHEN and SYDVKM. V lost 2 bases and J 6 bases, leaving 17 bases between the germline ends. The CDR3 consists of 15 residues. The DNA of the CDR3 is TGTGCCAGCAGTTTAACGGCCTGGCTAGCTAGCGAGCAGTACTTC. Amino acid sequence: CASSLTAWLASEQYF.

The rearrangement uses TRBV5-4 and TRBJ2-1; 7 nucleotides line up with TRBD2. The trim removed 3 bases at V and 2 bases at J, leaving 8 bases unmatched. There are 16 residues in the CDR3. CDR1 SGHNT and CDR2 YYREEE come from the germline V gene (reference sequence). The CDR3 loop reads CASSSTSAQTYNEQFF. The CDR3 bases are TGTGCCAGCAGCTCAACTAGCGCCCAAACCTACAATGAGCAGTTCTTC.

A few counts support this clone. This chain joins TRBV4-1 and TRBJ1-1; D gene unclear. CDR1 and CDR2 from the germline V gene are MGHRA and YSYEKL. V gave up 1 base and J gave up 0 bases, with 12 bases separating them. The CDR3 runs 16 residues. The CDR3: CASSQVLTKVNTEAFF. In nucleotides, the CDR3 is TGCGCCAGCAGCCAAGTCCTCACAAAAGTGAACACTGAAGCTTTCTTT.

This chain joins TRBV19 and TRBJ1-2; tentative D call: TRBD1 (6 bases). Germline V gene sequence: CDR1 LNHDA, CDR2 SQIVND (reference sequence). This CDR3 spans 18 amino acids. V dropped 7 bases and J dropped 8 bases, with 32 bases sitting between them. The CDR3 nucleotides are TGTGCCAGTACCGATCCTCGCCGGACAAGGGGGGTCTTACGAGGCTACACCTTC. It yields the protein CASTDPRRTRGVLRGYTF.

The V and J genes are TRBV5-1 and TRBJ1-1; TRBD1 might be the D (5 bases). The V gene lost 4 bases and the J gene lost 1 base, with 8 bases spanning the gap. The CDR3 has 13 amino acids. The germline V gene encodes CDR1 SGHRS and CDR2 YFSETQ. CDR3 amino acids: CASSVQANTEAFF. CDR3 coding DNA: TGCGCCAGCAGCGTACAGGCGAACACTGAAGCTTTCTTT.

V gene TRBV5-1 combines with J gene TRBJ2-5; no reliable D call. V was cut by 2 bases and J by 7 bases, with 18 bases left in between. The CDR3 covers 15 residues. Germline V CDR1 and CDR2: SGHRS, YFSETQ. The CDR3 coding sequence is TGCGCCAGCAGCTTCGGACCGCCTCAAGCTCGGACCCAGTACTTC. Its protein is CASSFGPPQARTQYF.

This clone has a single count. The junction departs from germline at one end; a sequencing error may be responsible. The chain employs TRBV6-2 or TRBV6-3 and TRBJ1-5; TRBD1 might be the D (5 bases). Germline values: CDR1 MNHEY, CDR2 SVGEGT. The CDR3 covers 13 residues. The CDR3: CASNYGGNQPQHF. The CDR3 coding sequence is TGTGCCAGCAATTACGGGGGGAATCAGCCCCAGCATTTT.

This sequence joins TRBV18 and TRBJ2-2; 8 positions agree with TRBD2. Looked up from germline, CDR1 is KGHSH and CDR2 is LQKENI. This CDR3 comprises 16 residues. V lost 4 bases and J lost 2; bases outside the gene matches: 6. CDR3 region: CASSRRVAGNTGELFF. CDR3 sequence (DNA): TGTGCCAGCTCACGGAGGGTAGCGGGAAACACCGGGGAGCTGTTTTTT.

The CDR3 protein is CASTRESPDTQYF. The CDR3, as DNA: TGCGCCAGCACCCGAGAGTCCCCAGATACGCAGTATTTT. V usage is TRBV5-1 and J usage is TRBJ2-3; unclear D gene. The CDR3 contains 13 residues. Germline V gene data show CDR1 as SGHRS and CDR2 as YFSETQ. V was pared by 6 bases and J by 4 bases, with 12 bases between.

The V and J genes are TRBV28 and TRBJ2-7; 8 nucleotides align to TRBD2. The J segment lost 3 bases and the V segment lost 5 bases, leaving 9 bases of the junction unmatched. Germline V lookup: CDR1 MDHEN, CDR2 SYDVKM. The CDR3 is made up of 15 amino acids. This CDR3 is CASSPPGLESYEQYF. The CDR3 DNA follows: TGTGCCAGCAGTCCCCCGGGACTAGAAAGCTACGAGCAGTACTTC.

This clone showed up just once. The rearrangement links TRBV28 to TRBJ2-5; 12 nucleotides align to TRBD2. The germline CDR1 and CDR2 sequences are MDHEN and SYDVKM. This CDR3 spans 18 amino acids. The trim removed 3 bases at V and 1 base at J, leaving 9 bases unmatched. In nucleotides, the CDR3 is TGTGCCAGCAGTTTCGGCGGACTAGCGGGATGGCCCCAAGAGACCCAGTACTTC. This sequence encodes CASSFGGLAGWPQETQYF.

This clone was seen a single time. The chain combines TRBV7-9 with TRBJ1-3; TRBD1 matches at 7 bases. The CDR3 has 16 amino acids. Unmatched junction bases numbered 6, after V lost 4 bases and J lost 0 bases. In germline, CDR1 is SEHNR, CDR2 FQNEAQ (reference sequence). CDR3 DNA sequence: TGTGCCAGCAGCTCCGGGACAGTACCCTCTGGAAACACCATATATTTT. Residues: CASSSGTVPSGNTIYF.

This clone has only one observation. This chain joins TRBV29-1 and TRBJ2-1; a possible D gene is TRBD2 (6 bases). Trimming cost V 1 base and J 4 bases, with 8 bases left between them. The CDR3 totals 13 residues. Germline V lookup: CDR1 SQVTM, CDR2 ANQGSEA. CDR3 region: CSVEVSGYNEQFF. The CDR3 nucleotides read TGCAGCGTTGAAGTAAGCGGGTACAATGAGCAGTTCTTC.

This chain uses TRBV9 with TRBJ2-2, with 10 positions matching TRBD2. The CDR3 consists of 16 residues. The V and J ends lost 1 base and 4 bases, in that order; junction bases with no gene match: 4. The germline V gene has CDR1 SGDLS and CDR2 YYNGEE. The CDR3 protein is CASSVLAGDSTGELFF. The CDR3 nucleotides read TGTGCCAGCAGCGTACTAGCGGGAGACTCCACCGGGGAGCTGTTTTTT.